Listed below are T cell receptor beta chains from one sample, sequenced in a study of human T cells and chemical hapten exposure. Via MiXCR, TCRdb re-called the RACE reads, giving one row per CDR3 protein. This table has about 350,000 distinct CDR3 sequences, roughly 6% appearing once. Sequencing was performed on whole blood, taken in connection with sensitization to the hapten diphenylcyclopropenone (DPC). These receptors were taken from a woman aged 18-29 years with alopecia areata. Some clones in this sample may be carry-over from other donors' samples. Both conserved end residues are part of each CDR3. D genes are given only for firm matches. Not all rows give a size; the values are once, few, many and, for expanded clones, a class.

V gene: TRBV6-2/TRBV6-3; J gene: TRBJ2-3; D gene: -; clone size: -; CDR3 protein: CASSYTPAAPWGTDTQYF; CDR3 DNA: TGTGCCAGCAGTTACACCCCGGCGGCTCCCTGGGGCACAGATACGCAGTATTTT
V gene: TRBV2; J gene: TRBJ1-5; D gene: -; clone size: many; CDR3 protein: CASSAGLDQPQHF; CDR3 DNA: TGTGCCAGCAGTGCGGGCCTTGATCAGCCCCAGCATTTT
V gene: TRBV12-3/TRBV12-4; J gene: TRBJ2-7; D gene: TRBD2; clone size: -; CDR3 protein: CASSMTSGGSYEQYF; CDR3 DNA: TGTGCCAGCAGCATGACTAGCGGGGGGTCCTACGAGCAGTACTTC
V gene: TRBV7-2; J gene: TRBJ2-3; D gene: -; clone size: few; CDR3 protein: CASSLSYSSDTQYF; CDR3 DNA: TGTGCCAGCAGCCTTAGTTATAGCTCCGATACGCAGTATTTT
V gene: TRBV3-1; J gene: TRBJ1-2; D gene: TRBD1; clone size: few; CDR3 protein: CASSPTGFDYGYTF; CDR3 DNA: TGTGCCAGCAGCCCGACAGGGTTTGACTATGGCTACACCTTC
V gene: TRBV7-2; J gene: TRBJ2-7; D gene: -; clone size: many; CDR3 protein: CASSKDRDYEQYF; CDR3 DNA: TGTGCCAGCAGTAAGGACAGAGACTACGAGCAGTACTTC
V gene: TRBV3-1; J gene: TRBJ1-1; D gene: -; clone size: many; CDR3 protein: CASSQGNTEAFF; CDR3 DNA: TGTGCCAGCAGCCAGGGGAACACTGAAGCTTTCTTT
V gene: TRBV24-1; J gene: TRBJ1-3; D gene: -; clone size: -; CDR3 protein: CATSGAPGPTPGNTIYF; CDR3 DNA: TGTGCCACCAGTGGCGCTCCAGGCCCCACCCCTGGAAACACCATATATTTT
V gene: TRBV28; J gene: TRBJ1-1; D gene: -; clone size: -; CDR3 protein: CDSSSGHFEAFF; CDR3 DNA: TGTGACAGCAGTTCGGGGCATTTTGAAGCTTTCTTT
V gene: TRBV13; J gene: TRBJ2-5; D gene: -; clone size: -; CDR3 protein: CASSPPTLRTQYF; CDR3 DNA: TGTGCCAGCAGCCCCCCGACCTTGCGGACCCAGTACTTC
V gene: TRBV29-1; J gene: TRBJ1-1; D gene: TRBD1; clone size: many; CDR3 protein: CSAGQGATEAFF; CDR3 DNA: TGCAGCGCCGGACAGGGGGCAACTGAAGCTTTCTTT
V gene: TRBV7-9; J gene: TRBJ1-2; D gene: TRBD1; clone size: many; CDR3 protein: CASSLVRGRGAWNYGYTF; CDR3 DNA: TGTGCCAGCAGCTTAGTGAGGGGGCGAGGGGCCTGGAACTATGGCTACACCTTC
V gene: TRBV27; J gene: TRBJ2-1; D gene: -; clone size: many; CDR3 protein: CASSLGIDSYNEQFF; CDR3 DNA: TGTGCCAGCAGTTTGGGAATTGACTCCTACAATGAGCAGTTCTTC
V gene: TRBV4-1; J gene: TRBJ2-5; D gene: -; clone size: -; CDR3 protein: CASSQELVETQYF; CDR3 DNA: TGCGCCAGCAGCCAAGAACTTGTAGAGACCCAGTACTTC
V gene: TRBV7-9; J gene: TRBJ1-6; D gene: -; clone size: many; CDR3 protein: CASSLGAYNSPLHF; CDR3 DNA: TGTGCCAGCAGCTTAGGGGCCTATAATTCACCCCTCCACTTT
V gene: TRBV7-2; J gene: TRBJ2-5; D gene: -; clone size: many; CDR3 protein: CASQLTVRDQTQYF; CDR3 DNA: TGTGCCAGCCAACTTACAGTAAGGGATCAGACCCAGTACTTC
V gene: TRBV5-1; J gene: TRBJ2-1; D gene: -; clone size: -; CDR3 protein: CASSLETPLFNEQFF; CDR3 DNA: TGCGCCAGCAGCTTGGAGACTCCTCTGTTCAATGAGCAGTTCTTC
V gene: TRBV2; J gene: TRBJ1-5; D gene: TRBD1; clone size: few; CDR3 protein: CASIQGAGQPQHF; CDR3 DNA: TGTGCCAGCATACAGGGGGCTGGTCAGCCCCAGCATTTT
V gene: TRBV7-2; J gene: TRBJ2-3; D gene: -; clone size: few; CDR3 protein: CASSLDPSMRDTQYF; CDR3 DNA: TGTGCCAGCAGCTTAGACCCCTCCATGAGGGATACGCAGTATTTT
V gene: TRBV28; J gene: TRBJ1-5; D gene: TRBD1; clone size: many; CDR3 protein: CASSPRQGLVPQHF; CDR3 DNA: TGTGCCAGCAGTCCACGACAGGGGTTGGTGCCCCAGCATTTT